The entry below describes one T cell receptor (beta chain). Its antigen is not known. Sequencing was performed with immunoSEQ multiplex PCR; in TCRdb, only in-frame clones are kept and a portion is missing. The sample lists about 82,000 clones, roughly 80% occurring once. These data belong to a study of memory CD4+ T cells and cytomegalovirus serostatus. Study background: Of the healthy Belgian adults, eight or nine were CMV seropositive and around 22 seronegative.

CDR1 is MNHNY, CDR2 SVGAGI, per germline (reference sequence). This CDR3 spans 14 amino acids. V dropped 4 bases and J dropped 6 bases, with 12 bases sitting between them. The sort gate was single viable CD3+CD4+CD8-CD45RO+ cells for memory CD4+ T cells. Points from the study as a whole: The CMV-associated TCR signature appears largely within the CD4+ memory repertoire.

V is TRBV6-6 and J is TRBJ1-4; D ambiguous. Sequences were obtained from memory CD4+ T cells from blood. The sequence was collected from an adult in good health and CMV-seronegative. CDR3 nucleotides: TGTGCCAGCAGTTCTGACGGGTTAGATGAAAAACTGTTTTTT. It yields the protein CASSSDGLDEKLFF.